A selection of T cell receptor beta chains follows, all from one sample in a study of T cell responses to AZD1222 COVID-19 vaccine. Clones were sequenced by immunoSEQ multiplex PCR, and TCRdb holds only the in-frame ones, with some missing. The repertoire includes some 150,000 clones, roughly 89% of them detected once, and 5.2% sits in the top ten. This sample comprised peripheral blood, obtained on day 0 of AZD1222 vaccination. The receptors derive from an adult in good health. Each CDR3 is given with its conserved first and last residue. A D gene is named only where the DNA matches it firmly. Some rows mark clone size as missing; the rest say once, few, many or name a class of expanded clone.

V: TRBV27
D: -
size: -
J: TRBJ1-1
CDR3: CASSFGGLSVSGRTEAFF
DNA: TGTGCCAGCAGTTTCGGGGGGCTCAGTGTATCGGGACGCACTGAAGCTTTCTTT

V: TRBV3-1/TRBV3-2
D: -
size: once
J: TRBJ1-1
CDR3: CATRPGGSPEAFF
DNA: TGTGCCACCAGGCCTGGGGGGAGTCCTGAAGCTTTCTTT

V: TRBV9
D: -
size: -
J: TRBJ2-3
CDR3: CASSVEGTSTDTQYF
DNA: TGTGCCAGCAGCGTGGAGGGAACCTCCACAGATACGCAGTATTTT

V: TRBV6-5
D: TRBD1
size: -
J: TRBJ2-1
CDR3: CASSYIQGAQYNEQFF
DNA: TGTGCCAGCAGTTACATTCAGGGGGCGCAATACAATGAGCAGTTCTTC

V: TRBV9
D: -
size: -
J: TRBJ2-7
CDR3: CASSVGLLTYEQYF
DNA: TGTGCCAGCAGCGTTGGCCTCCTGACCTACGAGCAGTACTTC

V: TRBV11-2
D: -
size: -
J: TRBJ2-1
CDR3: CASRLGLGGYNEQFF
DNA: TGTGCCAGCAGGTTAGGTTTAGGGGGTTACAATGAGCAGTTCTTC

V: TRBV7-3
D: -
size: -
J: TRBJ1-6
CDR3: CASSLWESNSPLHF
DNA: TGTGCCAGCAGCTTATGGGAAAGTAATTCACCCCTCCACTTT

V: TRBV24-1
D: -
size: -
J: TRBJ1-2
CDR3: CATSDPAGHGYTF
DNA: TGTGCCACCAGTGACCCCGCAGGGCATGGCTACACCTTC

V: TRBV5-1
D: -
size: -
J: TRBJ1-3
CDR3: CASSDSQGEAGNTIYF
DNA: TGCGCCAGCAGCGACAGTCAGGGCGAGGCTGGAAACACCATATATTTT

V: TRBV25-1
D: -
size: -
J: TRBJ1-2
CDR3: CASSGWGANYGYTF
DNA: TGTGCCAGCAGTGGGTGGGGGGCTAACTATGGCTACACCTTC

V: TRBV7-2
D: -
size: -
J: TRBJ2-7
CDR3: CASSLERGHYEQYF
DNA: TGTGCCAGCAGCTTAGAGAGGGGACACTACGAGCAGTACTTC

V: TRBV6-5
D: -
size: -
J: TRBJ1-2
CDR3: CASSYADESYGYTF
DNA: TGTGCCAGCAGTTACGCGGACGAGAGCTATGGCTACACCTTC

V: TRBV6-6
D: TRBD2
size: -
J: TRBJ2-7
CDR3: CASSRTPGTSGGDEQYF
DNA: TGTGCCAGCAGTCGAACCCCGGGGACTAGCGGGGGTGACGAGCAGTACTTC

V: TRBV3-1/TRBV3-2
D: -
size: once
J: TRBJ2-1
CDR3: CASSQRGSYNEQFF
DNA: TGTGCCAGCAGCCAAAGGGGGTCCTACAATGAGCAGTTCTTC

V: TRBV1
D: -
size: -
J: TRBJ1-5
CDR3: CTSSRGKHNQPQHF
DNA: TGCACCAGCAGCCGGGGCAAGCACAATCAGCCCCAGCATTTT

V: TRBV29-1
D: -
size: -
J: TRBJ1-1
CDR3: CSVCDRFSTNTEAFF
DNA: TGCAGCGTTTGTGACAGGTTCTCAACGAACACTGAAGCTTTCTTT

V: TRBV7-9
D: TRBD1
size: -
J: TRBJ1-4
CDR3: CASSGRTGDEKLFF
DNA: TGTGCCAGCAGCGGACGGACAGGTGACGAAAAACTGTTTTTT

V: TRBV7-6
D: TRBD1
size: -
J: TRBJ2-7
CDR3: CASSLVPGQGIYEQYF
DNA: TGTGCCAGCAGCTTAGTCCCGGGACAGGGCATCTACGAGCAGTACTTC

V: TRBV6-6
D: TRBD2
size: -
J: TRBJ2-7
CDR3: CASSYSGAGAYEQYF
DNA: TGTGCCAGCAGTTACTCAGGAGCGGGGGCCTACGAGCAGTACTTC

V: TRBV6-5
D: TRBD1
size: -
J: TRBJ1-4
CDR3: CASSSPGTGLEKLFF
DNA: TGTGCCAGCAGTTCCCCCGGGACAGGGCTTGAAAAACTGTTTTTT

V: TRBV7-3
D: TRBD2
size: -
J: TRBJ2-2
CDR3: CASTPGSGTPGELFF
DNA: TGTGCCAGCACCCCGGGTAGCGGGACCCCCGGGGAGCTGTTTTTT

V: TRBV12-3/TRBV12-4
D: -
size: -
J: TRBJ1-2
CDR3: CASSSSYGYTF
DNA: TGTGCCAGCAGCAGCAGCTATGGCTACACCTTC

V: TRBV19
D: -
size: -
J: TRBJ1-6
CDR3: CASSPNRPGYNSPLHF
DNA: TGTGCCAGTAGTCCAAACCGCCCGGGGTATAATTCACCCCTCCACTTT

V: TRBV4-3
D: -
size: -
J: TRBJ1-6
CDR3: CASSQDWAGGPLHF
DNA: TGCGCCAGCAGCCAAGATTGGGCGGGCGGACCCCTCCACTTT

V: TRBV18
D: TRBD1
size: -
J: TRBJ1-1
CDR3: CASSVDRGDTEAFF
DNA: TGTGCCAGCTCAGTCGACAGGGGTGACACTGAAGCTTTCTTT

V: TRBV7-9
D: TRBD2
size: once
J: TRBJ2-1
CDR3: CASSLGGTSGSDEQFF
DNA: TGTGCCAGCAGCTTAGGGGGGACTAGCGGGAGCGATGAGCAGTTCTTC